Presented here are 7 T cell receptor beta chains from one specimen sequenced in a study of T-cell reconstitution after alpha-beta-depleted transplantation in children. Unique molecular identifiers were incorporated when the TCRbeta library was constructed. TCRdb processed the PCR reads anew with MiXCR; each CDR3 protein has one entry. The repertoire holds over 400,000 distinct CDR3 sequences, roughly an eighth seen once, with around 6.1% in the top ten. The material was PBMCs from the stem cell graft donor, obtained from the stem cell graft. These receptors were collected from a human donor who donated a stem cell graft to a child with combined immunodeficiency.

The chain joins TRBV20-1 to TRBJ2-7; tentatively, D is TRBD1 (6 bases). The V end lost 3 bases, the J end lost 6 bases, and 12 bases lay between the germline ends. Germline V gene sequence: CDR1 DFQATT, CDR2 SNEGSKA (reference sequence). The CDR3 is made up of 12 amino acids. The CDR3 reads CSASFRGPEQYF. The DNA of the CDR3 is TGCAGTGCTAGTTTCAGGGGCCCCGAGCAGTACTTC.

A remark on this clonotype: The junction shows a germline mismatch at one end, possibly a read error. This chain connects TRBV5-1 to TRBJ2-7, with 8 bases aligning to TRBD1. Germline V lookup: CDR1 SGHRS, CDR2 YFSETQ. The CDR3 consists of 14 residues. The CDR3 DNA follows: TGCGCCAGCAGCTGGGGCGACAGGGGACTCGAGCAGCACTTC. Its translation: CASSWGDRGLEQHF.

This clonotype was detected only a few times. V and J are TRBV5-6 and TRBJ2-3; tentatively, D is TRBD1 (6 bases). Per germline, CDR1 SGHDT and CDR2 YYEEEE. Trimming left V 4 bases short and J 2 bases short, with 11 bases between. CDR3 length equals 14 residues. The DNA of the CDR3 is TGTGCCAGCAGCCCGGACAGCCTCACAGATACGCAGTATTTT. It specifies CASSPDSLTDTQYF.

For this clonotype: This sequence may be a read error, since a much larger clone differs from it by one base. The conserved phenylalanine or tryptophan is not found at the CDR3 terminus, so this likely reflects a read error. The rearrangement uses TRBV12-3 or TRBV12-4 and TRBJ2-7; D may correspond to TRBD1 or TRBD2 (5 bases each). The CDR3 runs 13 residues. Trimming took 4 bases from V and 3 from J, leaving 10 bases between them. The DNA for the CDR3 is TGTGCCAGCAGTTGGGGACGTGGCTACGAGCAGTACTCC. Translating it yields CASSWGRGYEQYS.

CDR3 protein: CASSFQGLAAFF. The CDR3 coding sequence is TGTGCCAGCAGTTTTCAGGGGTTGGCCGCTTTCTTT. J is TRBJ1-1 and V is TRBV12-3 or TRBV12-4, with TRBD1 as a possible D gene (6 bases). V shed 3 bases and J shed 11 bases, with 13 bases lying between them. This CDR3 comprises 12 residues.

The chain has TRBV6-5 and TRBJ2-7, with 9 bases identical to TRBD2. This CDR3 has 15 amino acids. Germline assignment: CDR1 MNHEY and CDR2 SVGAGI. V dropped 2 bases and J dropped 1; count of bases not matched to a gene: 3. CDR3 in amino acids: CASSYRLAGSYEQYF. The CDR3 DNA follows: TGTGCCAGCAGTTACAGGCTAGCGGGATCCTACGAGCAGTACTTC.

A single count supports this clonotype. This chain uses TRBV2 with TRBJ2-5; 8 positions agree with TRBD1. The CDR3 extends over 17 amino acids. With V trimmed by 6 bases and J by 4 bases, 16 bases remained unmatched. Germline-derived CDR1 and CDR2 are SNHLY and FYNNEI. CDR3 coding DNA: TGTGCCAGCAGGCCCGGGACAGGTCCATCAAACGTAGAGACCCAGTACTTC. This gives the protein CASRPGTGPSNVETQYF.